The 20 T cell receptor beta chains in this list originate from one sample, sequenced in a study of T cells in Graves' hyperthyroidism and ophthalmopathy. RNA transcripts provided the source from which TCR beta CDR3 regions were amplified. The TCR CDR3 was amplified in a first-round RT-PCR using the HTBI primer set. TCRdb re-called the multiplex PCR reads through MiXCR, storing one row per CDR3 protein. The data show 500,000 to 700,000 distinct CDR3 sequences, roughly a sixth seen once. The sample comprised blood. The receptors stem from a woman between 18 and 30 years old with Graves' hyperthyroidism.

This clonotype was counted many times. The V and J genes are TRBV6-1 and TRBJ2-1; the match to TRBD2 covers 8 bases. CDR1 is MNHNS, CDR2 SASEGT, per germline. The CDR3 contains 15 residues. J was trimmed by 7 bases and V by 9 bases; bases with no gene match: 14. CDR3 loop: CASSSSGSAWNEQFF. Here the CDR3 DNA reads TGTGCCAGTTCCTCCAGCGGGAGCGCTTGGAATGAGCAGTTCTTC.

This clonotype was seen at least ten times. V usage is TRBV12-3 or TRBV12-4 and J usage is TRBJ1-4; the D is unclear. Trimming pared 3 bases from V and 8 bases from J, leaving 10 bases between. The CDR3 totals 13 residues. The CDR3, as DNA: TGTGCCAGCAGTTTGACCAGGCAGGAAAAACTGTTTTTT. Translating gives CASSLTRQEKLFF.

Points on this clonotype: Since a much larger clone is just one base distant, this may be a read error. The chain is built from TRBV11-3 and TRBJ2-3; 8 bases align to TRBD2. The CDR3 spans 17 residues. Germline assignment: CDR1 SGHNT and CDR2 YENEEA. V shed 1 base, J shed 4 bases, and the junction held 10 bases outside the gene matches. The CDR3 bases are TGTGCCAGCAGCTTAGCGGGAGGGCCCTTCGAGGCAGATACGCAGTATTTT. Translation: CASSLAGGPFEADTQYF. Filled out from reference TRBV11-3 and TRBJ2-3, the complete variable domain reads EAGVVQSPRYKIIEKKQPVAFWCNPISGHNTLYWYLQNLGQGPELLIRYENEEAVDDSQLPKDRFSAERLKGVDSTLKIQPAELGDSAVYLCASSLAGGPFEADTQYFGPGTRLTVL.

This clonotype showed up many times. The V gene is TRBV6-1, the J gene TRBJ2-7; no firm D call. The germline V and J ends were trimmed by 3 bases and 9 bases, with 9 bases remaining between them. The CDR3 is 11 residues long. The germline gives CDR1 MNHNS, CDR2 SASEGT. The CDR3 is CASSEWPRQYF. The CDR3 nucleotides are TGTGCCAGCAGTGAGTGGCCGCGGCAGTACTTC.

For this clonotype: A much more abundant neighbour one base away suggests this may be a read error. The chain is built from TRBV24-1 and TRBJ1-5, with TRBD1 matching over 9 bases. There are 14 residues in the CDR3. Germline V CDR1 and CDR2: KGHDR, SFDVKD. The CDR3 DNA reads TGTCCCACCAGTGGCGGGACAGGGCCACAGCCCCAGCATTTT. This gives the protein CPTSGGTGPQPQHF.

This clonotype was counted ten times or more. The chain carries TRBV30 and TRBJ1-1, with D uncertain. V lost 6 bases, J lost 4 bases, and 6 bases lay in between. The CDR3 has 10 residues. In germline, CDR1 is GTSNPN, CDR2 SVGIG (reference sequence). The CDR3 region is CACPTTEAFF. In nucleotides, the CDR3 is TGTGCCTGCCCCACCACTGAAGCTTTCTTT.

The chain employs TRBV29-1 and TRBJ2-3; a weak D match, TRBD1 (6 bases). In germline, CDR1 is SQVTM, CDR2 ANQGSEA. V gave up 1 base and J gave up 6 bases, with 17 bases separating them. CDR3 length: 15 amino acids. This CDR3 reads CSVEVSWGRADTQYF. For the CDR3, the DNA is TGCAGCGTTGAAGTCTCCTGGGGGCGTGCGGATACGCAGTATTTT.

A few counts support this clonotype. V and J are TRBV19 and TRBJ2-7; 12 bases match TRBD2. Germline V gene sequence: CDR1 LNHDA, CDR2 SQIVND (reference sequence). Unmatched junction bases numbered 1, after V lost 7 bases and J lost 0 bases. The CDR3 has 14 amino acids. The CDR3 nucleotides read TGTGCCAGTACGACTAGCGGGGGCTCCTACGAGCAGTACTTC. Amino acid sequence: CASTTSGGSYEQYF.

At least ten counts were recorded for this clonotype. The rearrangement joins TRBV28 to TRBJ2-3; TRBD1 aligns across 7 bases. Germline V lookup: CDR1 MDHEN, CDR2 SYDVKM. CDR3 length: 17 amino acids. J lost 4 bases, V lost 5 bases, and 15 bases had no gene match. CDR3 coding DNA: TGTGCCAGCAGTCTTAACAGGGGTACCAAGGTTCCAGATACGCAGTATTTT. It codes for CASSLNRGTKVPDTQYF.

The chain carries TRBV13 and TRBJ2-1; possibly TRBD1 for D (6 bases). The CDR3 covers 17 residues. From germline, CDR1 is PRHDT and CDR2 FYEKMQ (reference sequence). Trimming cost V 5 bases and J 0 bases, with 17 bases left between them. The CDR3 DNA follows: TGTGCCAGCAGCGACCTTCCGGACAGCTTCTCCTACAATGAGCAGTTCTTC. Its translation: CASSDLPDSFSYNEQFF.

A remark on this clonotype: A single base separates this from a much larger clone, so it may be a read error. The chain carries TRBV2 and TRBJ2-5, with TRBD2 identical over 9 bases. This CDR3 contains 14 residues. Germline V gene sequence: CDR1 SNHLY, CDR2 FYNNEI. This CDR3 is CARESSGRSETLYF. In DNA form, the CDR3 reads TGTGCCAGAGAGAGCAGCGGGAGGTCAGAGACCCTGTACTTC.

Concerning this clonotype itself: An end of the junction does not agree with germline; a read error may underlie this. This chain joins TRBV28 and TRBJ2-5, with 7 bases identical to TRBD2. In germline, CDR1 is MDHEN, CDR2 SYDVKM. The CDR3 is made up of 15 amino acids. CDR3 residues: CASSLELAYQETQCF. As DNA, the CDR3 is TGTGCCAGCAGTTTGGAACTAGCGTACCAAGAGACCCAGTGCTTC.

This clonotype was counted many times. V and J are TRBV5-1 and TRBJ2-3; D is uncertain. The CDR3 runs 12 residues. Trimming left V 1 base short and J 6 bases short, with 6 bases between. Looked up from germline, CDR1 is SGHRS and CDR2 is YFSETQ. The CDR3 loop is CASSLFADTQYF. CDR3 DNA sequence: TGCGCCAGCAGCTTGTTTGCGGATACGCAGTATTTT.

The sample holds a few counts of this clonotype. This chain joins TRBV27 and TRBJ2-5, with 8 bases identical to TRBD1. The germline gives CDR1 MNHEY, CDR2 SMNVEV (reference sequence). The CDR3 has 16 residues. Trimming removed 4 bases from V and 2 bases from J; junction bases left unmatched: 9. In DNA, the CDR3 is TGTGCCAGCAGTTCGCTTTCCAGGGGGCGACAAGAGACCCAGTACTTC. Translating it yields CASSSLSRGRQETQYF.

Comment on this clonotype: A clone one base away is much larger, so this may be a read error. The rearrangement joins TRBV30 to TRBJ2-5, with D perhaps being TRBD1 or TRBD2 (7 bases each). The J call is in doubt because the DNA end fits TRBJ2-1 better. Per germline, CDR1 GTSNPN and CDR2 SVGIG (reference sequence). The CDR3 is 13 residues long. The CDR3 sequence is CAWSVQGRETQFF. The CDR3 DNA sequence: TGTGCCTGGAGTGTACAGGGGCGGGAGACCCAGTTCTTC.

V and J are TRBV24-1 and TRBJ2-3; TRBD2 matches at 10 bases. This CDR3 is 17 amino acids long. Germline V lookup: CDR1 KGHDR, CDR2 SFDVKD. The V segment lost 4 bases and the J segment 3 bases; nucleotides outside the gene matches: 9. The CDR3 DNA follows: TGTGCCACCAGTGAAAGCGGGAGGGCCGGGTTGACAGATACGCAGTATTTT. This gives the protein CATSESGRAGLTDTQYF.

CDR3 loop: CASSIGGSAIMNEQFF. The CDR3 DNA is TGTGCCAGTAGTATTGGAGGTAGCGCAATTATGAATGAGCAGTTCTTC. The V and J genes are TRBV19 and TRBJ2-1; maybe TRBD2 (5 bases). The germline V gene encodes CDR1 LNHDA and CDR2 SQIVND (reference sequence). The V end lost 3 bases, the J end lost 7 bases, and 19 bases lay between the germline ends. The CDR3 loop spans 16 amino acids.

The chain is built from TRBV12-3 or TRBV12-4 and TRBJ2-7; the match to TRBD2 covers 7 bases. Trimming took 4 bases from V and 6 from J; bases not matched to a gene: 15. The CDR3 totals 16 residues. As DNA, the CDR3 is TGTGCCAGCAGTTCTGTTAGCGGGTTAGGGGCGTCCGAGCAGTACTTC. Amino acid sequence: CASSSVSGLGASEQYF.

This clonotype was recorded many times. The chain couples TRBV11-2 to TRBJ2-5, with 8 bases aligning to TRBD1. This CDR3 comprises 17 residues. V gave up 5 bases and J gave up 4 bases; unmatched junction bases: 15. CDR1 is SGHAT and CDR2 is FQNNGV in the germline V gene. The CDR3 sequence is CASSPRGGTGGPETQYF. CDR3 sequence (DNA): TGTGCCAGCAGCCCTAGGGGCGGGACAGGCGGGCCAGAGACCCAGTACTTC.

In regard to this clonotype: One junction end does not reproduce the germline sequence, and a read error may be involved. The chain carries TRBV7-2 and TRBJ1-5, with D unresolved. The CDR3 contains 15 residues. Germline V CDR1 and CDR2: SGHTA, FQGNSA. Written as DNA, the CDR3 is TGTGCCAGCAGCTCCCCCGGGGATAGCGATCAGCCCCAGCATTTT. Translated, it gives CASSSPGDSDQPQHF.